This is a list of T cell receptor beta chains from one sample in a study of OX40 agonist ivuxolimab in advanced cancers. Sequenced by immunoSEQ multiplex PCR; TCRdb stores in-frame clones only, minus some. Seen here are 100,000 to 150,000 clones, approximately 90% observed once, and the top ten hold approximately 0.99%. Sequenced material: CD4+ or CD8+ T cells sorted from blood, taken in a trial of the OX40 agonist ivuxolimab. Every receptor here comes from an adult with an advanced solid tumor such as melanoma, head and neck, liver or kidney cancer. The CDR3 runs from the conserved cysteine through the conserved F or W. Each record gives: D gene, J gene, V gene, clone size, CDR3 DNA, CDR3 protein. The D gene is left open where the match is weak. A row's size may be missing; if present it is once, few, many or a size class.

>TRBD2|TRBJ2-3|TRBV28|NA
TGTGCCAGCACCTTGCGGGAGGACGTACAGACGCAGTATTTT
CASTLREDVQTQYF
>NA|TRBJ1-5|TRBV4-2|NA
TGTGCCAGCAGCCAAGGCGGATCGGGAGCTGATCAGCCCCAGCATTTT
CASSQGGSGADQPQHF
>NA|TRBJ2-2|TRBV19|NA
TGTGCCAGTAGTATTGAGGCTTACGGGGCCGGGGAGCTGTCTTTT
CASSIEAYGAGELSF
>NA|TRBJ1-2|TRBV7-9|NA
TGTGCCAGCAGCTTAGAAGCGTACAACTATGGCTACACCTTC
CASSLEAYNYGYTF
>NA|TRBJ1-5|TRBV19|NA
TGTGCCAGTAGTATAGGAGGGGTCAACAATCAGCCCCAGCATTTT
CASSIGGVNNQPQHF
>TRBD1|TRBJ1-5|TRBV7-2|NA
TGTGCCAGCAGCCGGAATTCAGGGGGCGATCAGCCCCAGCATTTT
CASSRNSGGDQPQHF
>NA|TRBJ1-1|TRBV15|NA
TGTGCCACCAGCAGAGATGGCGGTTTCATGAACACTGAAGCTTTCTTT
CATSRDGGFMNTEAFF
>NA|TRBJ2-3|TRBV7-3|NA
TGTGCCAGCAGCTTAAACAGGGCCGCTGATACGCAGTATTTT
CASSLNRAADTQYF
>NA|TRBJ1-2|TRBV28|NA
TGTGCCAGCAGTTTTGGCCAAGATCGCGGCTACACCTTC
CASSFGQDRGYTF
>TRBD1|TRBJ2-1|TRBV7-2|few
TGTGCCAGCAGAAAGACAGGGCCGAGCTCCTACAATGAGCAGTTCTTC
CASRKTGPSSYNEQFF
>TRBD1|TRBJ1-1|TRBV29-1|NA
TGCAGCGTCGGGACAGGGCGAACTGAAGCTTTCTTT
CSVGTGRTEAFF
>NA|TRBJ2-7|TRBV10-3|NA
TGTGCCATCAGTGAGTCGGGGGGTTCCTACGAGCAGTACTTC
CAISESGGSYEQYF
>NA|TRBJ1-1|TRBV7-9|few
TGTGCCAGCAGCTTAATAGGGACTGAAGCTTTCTTT
CASSLIGTEAFF
>TRBD1|TRBJ1-5|TRBV11-2|NA
TGTGCCAGCAGCTCGAACGTGACAGGGGGTGGTCAGCCCCAGCATTTT
CASSSNVTGGGQPQHF
>NA|TRBJ1-2|TRBV28|NA
TGTGCCAGCAAACTACTAGGGGAGGACTATGGCTACACCTTC
CASKLLGEDYGYTF
>NA|TRBJ2-5|TRBV2|NA
TGTGCCAGCAGTGATCCAAGTACCCTCGGGACCCAGTACTTC
CASSDPSTLGTQYF
>NA|TRBJ1-1|TRBV11-2|NA
TGTGCCAGCACCCAGCAGACGAACACTGAAGCTTTCTTT
CASTQQTNTEAFF
>NA|TRBJ2-2|TRBV2|NA
TGTGCCAGCACGGGGCAACCGAACACCGGGGAGCTGTTTTTT
CASTGQPNTGELFF
>TRBD2|TRBJ2-1|TRBV6-5|NA
TGTGCCAGCAGCCTCGGACTAGCGAGCAATGAGCAGTTCTTC
CASSLGLASNEQFF
>TRBD1|TRBJ1-2|TRBV18|once
TGTGCCAGCTCACAATGGACAGGGGTACAGGGCTACACCTTC
CASSQWTGVQGYTF
>TRBD1|TRBJ1-2|TRBV5-1|NA
TGCGCCAGCAGCGGGTCCACAGGGGGCTATGGCTACACCTTC
CASSGSTGGYGYTF
>NA|TRBJ2-7|TRBV28|many
TGTGCCAGCAGTTGGACTACATACGAGCAGTACTTC
CASSWTTYEQYF
>TRBD1|TRBJ1-2|TRBV10-3|NA
TGTGCCATCAGTGAGAACCCGACAGGGACGGATGGCTACACCTTC
CAISENPTGTDGYTF
>TRBD1|TRBJ2-5|TRBV6-5|NA
TGTGCCAGCAGTTACTGGGACAGGGCGCAAGAGACCCAGTACTTC
CASSYWDRAQETQYF
>TRBD1|TRBJ1-5|TRBV6-5|few
TGTGCCAGCAGTACCGGACAGGGTGGCAATCAGCCCCAGCATTTT
CASSTGQGGNQPQHF
>TRBD1|TRBJ1-5|TRBV10-3|NA
TGTGCCATCGGACAGGGCAATCAGCCCCAGCATTTT
CAIGQGNQPQHF
>NA|TRBJ2-5|TRBV6-5|NA
TGTGCCAGCAGTTACCGGGAAGGACACCACGGGGAGACCCAGTACTTC
CASSYREGHHGETQYF